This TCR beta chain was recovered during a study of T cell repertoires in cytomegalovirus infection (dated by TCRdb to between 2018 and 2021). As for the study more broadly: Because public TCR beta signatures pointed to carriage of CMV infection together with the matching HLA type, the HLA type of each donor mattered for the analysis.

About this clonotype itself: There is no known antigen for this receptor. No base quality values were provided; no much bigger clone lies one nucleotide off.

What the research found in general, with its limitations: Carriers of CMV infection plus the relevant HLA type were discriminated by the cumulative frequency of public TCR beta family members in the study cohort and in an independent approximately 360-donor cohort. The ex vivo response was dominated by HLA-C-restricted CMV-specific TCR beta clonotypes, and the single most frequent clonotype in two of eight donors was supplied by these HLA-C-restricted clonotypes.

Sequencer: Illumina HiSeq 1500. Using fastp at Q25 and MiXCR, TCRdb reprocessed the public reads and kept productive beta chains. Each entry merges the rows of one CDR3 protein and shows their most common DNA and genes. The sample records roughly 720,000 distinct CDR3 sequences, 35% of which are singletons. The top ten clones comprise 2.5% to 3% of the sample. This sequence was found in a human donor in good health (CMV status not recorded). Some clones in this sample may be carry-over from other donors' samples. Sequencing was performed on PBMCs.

Here the CDR3 is given as CSVERWGANSPLHF. In nucleotide form, the sequence is TGCAGCGTTGAGAGGTGGGGGGCCAACTCACCCCTCCACTTT. This chain is built from TRBV29-1 and TRBJ1-6, with TRBD1 perhaps the D gene, on 6 matching bases. The junction carries 16 bases between V and J, which are trimmed by 3 bases and 10 bases respectively. CDR3 length: 14 amino acids, cysteine to phenylalanine. CDR3 DNA only is kept here, 42 bases in frame from base 1. In the germline V gene, CDR1 corresponds to SQVTM and CDR2 to ANQGSEA. This CDR3, with the reference TRBV29-1 and TRBJ1-6 proteins standing in past its ends, gives the full variable domain SAVISQKPSRDICQRGTSLTIQCQVDSQVTMMFWYRQQPGQSLTLIATANQGSEATYESGFVIDKFPISRPNLTFSTLTVSNMSPEDSSIYLCSVERWGANSPLHFGNGTRLTVT.